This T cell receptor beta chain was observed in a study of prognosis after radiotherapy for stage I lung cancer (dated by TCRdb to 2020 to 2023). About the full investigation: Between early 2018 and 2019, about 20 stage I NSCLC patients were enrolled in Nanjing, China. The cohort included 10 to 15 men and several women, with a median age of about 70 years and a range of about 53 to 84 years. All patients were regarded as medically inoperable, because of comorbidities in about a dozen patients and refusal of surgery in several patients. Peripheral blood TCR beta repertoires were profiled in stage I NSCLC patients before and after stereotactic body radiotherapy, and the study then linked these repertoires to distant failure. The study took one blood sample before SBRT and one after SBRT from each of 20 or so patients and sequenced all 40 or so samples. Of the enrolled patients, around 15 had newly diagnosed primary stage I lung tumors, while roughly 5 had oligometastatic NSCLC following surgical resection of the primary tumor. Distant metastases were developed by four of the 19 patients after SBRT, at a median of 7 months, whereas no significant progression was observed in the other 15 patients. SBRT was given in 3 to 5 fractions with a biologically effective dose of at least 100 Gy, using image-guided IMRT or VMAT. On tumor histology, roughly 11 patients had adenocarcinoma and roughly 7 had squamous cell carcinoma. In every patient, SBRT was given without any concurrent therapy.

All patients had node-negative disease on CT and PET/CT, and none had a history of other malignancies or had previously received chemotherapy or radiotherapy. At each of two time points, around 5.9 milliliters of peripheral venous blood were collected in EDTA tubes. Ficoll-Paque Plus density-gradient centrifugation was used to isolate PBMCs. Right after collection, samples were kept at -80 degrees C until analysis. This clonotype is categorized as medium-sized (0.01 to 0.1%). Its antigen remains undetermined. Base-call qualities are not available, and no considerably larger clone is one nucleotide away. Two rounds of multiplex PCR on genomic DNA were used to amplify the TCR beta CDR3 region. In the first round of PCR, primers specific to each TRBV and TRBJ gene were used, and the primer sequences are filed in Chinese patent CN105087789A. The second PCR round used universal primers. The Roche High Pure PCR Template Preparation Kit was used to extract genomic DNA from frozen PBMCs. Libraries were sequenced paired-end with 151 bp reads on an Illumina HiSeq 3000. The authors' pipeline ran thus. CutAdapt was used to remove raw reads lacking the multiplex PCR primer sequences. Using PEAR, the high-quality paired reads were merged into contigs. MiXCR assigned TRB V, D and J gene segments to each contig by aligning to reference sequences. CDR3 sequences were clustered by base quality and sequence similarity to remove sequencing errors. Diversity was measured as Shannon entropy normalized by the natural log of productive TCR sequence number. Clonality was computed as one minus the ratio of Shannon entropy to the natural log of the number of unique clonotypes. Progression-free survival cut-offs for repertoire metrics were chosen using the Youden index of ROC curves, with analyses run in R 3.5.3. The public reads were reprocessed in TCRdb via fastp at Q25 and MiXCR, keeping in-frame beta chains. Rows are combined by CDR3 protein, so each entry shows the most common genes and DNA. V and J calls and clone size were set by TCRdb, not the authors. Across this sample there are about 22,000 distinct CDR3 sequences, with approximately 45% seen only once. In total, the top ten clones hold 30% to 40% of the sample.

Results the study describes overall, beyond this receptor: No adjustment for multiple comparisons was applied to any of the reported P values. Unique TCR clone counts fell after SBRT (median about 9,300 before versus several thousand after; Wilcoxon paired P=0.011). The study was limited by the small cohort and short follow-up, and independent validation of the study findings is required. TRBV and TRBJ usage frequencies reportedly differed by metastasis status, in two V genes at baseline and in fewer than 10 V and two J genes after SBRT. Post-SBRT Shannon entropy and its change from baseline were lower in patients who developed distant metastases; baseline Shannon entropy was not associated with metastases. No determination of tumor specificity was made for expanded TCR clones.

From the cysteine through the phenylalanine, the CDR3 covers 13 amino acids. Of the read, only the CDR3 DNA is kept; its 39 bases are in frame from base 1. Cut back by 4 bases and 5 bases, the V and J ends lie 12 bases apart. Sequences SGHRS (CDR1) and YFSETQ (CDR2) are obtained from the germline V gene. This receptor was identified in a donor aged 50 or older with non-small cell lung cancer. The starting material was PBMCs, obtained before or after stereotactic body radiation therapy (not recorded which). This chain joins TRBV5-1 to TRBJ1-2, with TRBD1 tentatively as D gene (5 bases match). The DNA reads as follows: TGCGCCAGCAGCGAGCAGGGAGGGTATGGCTACACCTTC. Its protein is CASSEQGGYGYTF.